This TCR beta chain was sequenced during a study of T cell changes during pregnancy in multiple sclerosis. Generated by immunoSEQ multiplex PCR, the TCRdb table keeps only in-frame clones and is missing some. Of 75,000 to 100,000 clones in the sample, roughly 89% were seen once. Germline values: CDR1 LGHNT, CDR2 FRNRAP. This CDR3 is 14 amino acids long. V was pared by 6 bases and J by 3 bases, with 7 bases of the junction left unmatched. The starting material was peripheral blood, obtained after pregnancy. The clonotype comes from a female donor in good health, enrolled as a control in a pregnancy study. The rearrangement uses TRBV12-5 and TRBJ2-7; 8 bases fit TRBD1. For the CDR3, the DNA is TGTGCTAGTGGCACAACCGGGACAGGCTACGAGCAGTACTTC. This translates into CASGTTGTGYEQYF.